The 2 T cell receptor beta chains presented below share a single source sample, sequenced in a study of shared clonotypes between healthy human individuals. The assay was immunoSEQ multiplex PCR, and TCRdb's table has in-frame clones only and misses some. The top ten clones hold less than 2% of a sample with roughly 640,000 clones, roughly 70% of them seen once. What was sequenced was memory CD4+ T cells sorted from blood. Subset here: CD45RA-negative fraction. The source of these receptors is a woman aged 30 to 39 in good health.

This clone was observed a handful of times. The chain employs TRBV11-2 and TRBJ2-1; D perhaps matches TRBD1 (5 bases). The CDR3 has 13 amino acids. Per germline, CDR1 SGHAT and CDR2 FQNNGV. Trimming removed 7 bases at V and 8 bases at J, with 15 bases between. Here the CDR3 DNA reads TGTGCCAGCACCCAGAGTCAGGGCCATGAGCAGTTCTTC. Its protein is CASTQSQGHEQFF.

V is TRBV5-1 and J is TRBJ1-1, with D possibly being TRBD1 (6 bases). There are 15 residues in the CDR3. CDR1 SGHRS and CDR2 YFSETQ come from the germline V gene. Trimming took off 3 bases at V and 1 base at J, with 13 bases between the two ends. The CDR3 is CASSSKPGQNTEAFF. As DNA, the CDR3 is TGCGCCAGCAGCTCGAAACCGGGACAGAACACTGAAGCTTTCTTT. The full variable domain, completed using reference TRBV5-1 and TRBJ1-1, is KAGVTQTPRYLIKTRGQQVTLSCSPISGHRSVSWYQQTPGQGLQFLFEYFSETQRNKGNFPGRFSGRQFSNSRSEMNVSTLELGDSALYLCASSSKPGQNTEAFFGQGTRLTVV.